These T cell receptor beta chains were read from a single sample in a study of cytomegalovirus exposure and HLA in healthy donors. Repertoires were generated with immunoSEQ multiplex PCR, while TCRdb's copy carries only in-frame clones and drops some. The sample has roughly 140,000 clones, around 75% seen once. Sequenced material: PBMCs. Every receptor here comes from a human donor in good health. Both conserved end residues are part of each CDR3. Fields, in order: clone size, J gene, V gene, D gene, CDR3 DNA, CDR3 protein. The D gene is left open where the match is weak. Clone size is given for some rows only: seen once, a few or many times, or a class if the clone is expanded.

>NA|TRBJ2-1|TRBV5-5|NA
TGTGCCAGCACGTGGCGGTCGTCCTACAATGAGCAGTTCTTC
CASTWRSSYNEQFF
>few|TRBJ2-1|TRBV2|TRBD2
TGTGCCAGCAGTGAATTCAGGGAGGGTGAGCAGTTCTTC
CASSEFREGEQFF
>NA|TRBJ2-7|TRBV15|NA
TGTGCCACCAGCCCCAACTTGGGCGGCGGGGAGCAGTACTTC
CATSPNLGGGEQYF
>few|TRBJ2-7|TRBV14|NA
TGTGCCAGCAGCCAAGAGACAGGCCCCAATATTGGCTCCTACGAGCAGTACTTC
CASSQETGPNIGSYEQYF
>NA|TRBJ2-1|TRBV13|NA
TGTGCCAGCAGCCCCCGGCGGGCGGGCCGAACCAACAATGAGCAGTTCTTC
CASSPRRAGRTNNEQFF
>NA|TRBJ1-5|TRBV7-9|TRBD1
TGTGCCAGCAGCTCGGGACAGGGAGGTCATCAGCCCCAGCATTTT
CASSSGQGGHQPQHF
>few|TRBJ1-6|TRBV30|NA
TGTGCCTGGAGTATCCGTTCACCCCTCCACTTT
CAWSIRSPLHF
>NA|TRBJ2-7|TRBV5-4|TRBD2
TGTGCCAGCAGCTCTAGCGGCCGCGACAACTACGAGCAGTACTTC
CASSSSGRDNYEQYF
>NA|TRBJ1-4|TRBV6-1|TRBD1
TGTGCCAGCAGTGAAGCCACAGGGGGAATTCCTTTGACAACTAATGAAAAACTGTTTTTT
CASSEATGGIPLTTNEKLFF
>NA|TRBJ2-1|TRBV5-1|NA
TGCGCCAGCAGCCGGGGATTATACAATGAGCAGTTCTTC
CASSRGLYNEQFF
>NA|TRBJ2-3|TRBV11-2|TRBD2
TGTGCCAGCAGCTTAGGCCTAGCGGGCGGCACAGATACGCAGTATTTT
CASSLGLAGGTDTQYF
>once|TRBJ2-3|TRBV6-1|NA
TGTGCGACCGGGGGTGGAGATACGCAGTATTTT
CATGGGDTQYF
>NA|TRBJ1-1|TRBV7-2|NA
TGTGCCAGCAGAAGGGACACCACTGAAGCTTTCTTT
CASRRDTTEAFF
>NA|TRBJ1-5|TRBV6-6|TRBD1
TGTGCCAGCAGTTACTTCAACCAGGGGGCGGGTCAGCCCCAGCATTTT
CASSYFNQGAGQPQHF
>NA|TRBJ1-4|TRBV7-9|NA
TGTGCCAGTTCTCACGGGGGGCGAGTTACTAATGAAAAACTGTTTTTT
CASSHGGRVTNEKLFF
>NA|TRBJ2-1|TRBV15|TRBD2
TGTGCCACCAGTCCGACTAGCCTCAATGAGCAGTTCTTC
CATSPTSLNEQFF
>NA|TRBJ1-2|TRBV19|TRBD1
TGTGCCAGTAACTCCGTAGGGACAGGGGGTGTTTGGGCCTTC
CASNSVGTGGVWAF
>few|TRBJ1-2|TRBV27|NA
TGTGCCAGCAGTTTATCGCTGACAGCTAACTATGGCTACACCTTC
CASSLSLTANYGYTF
>NA|TRBJ2-1|TRBV28|NA
TGTGCCAGCAGTCTCGTCGGGGGCTACAATGAGCAGTTCTTC
CASSLVGGYNEQFF
>NA|TRBJ2-2|TRBV7-6|NA
TGTGCCAGCAGCCCCGTCCGGACAGAGAACACCGGGGAGCTGTTTTTT
CASSPVRTENTGELFF
>NA|TRBJ2-2|TRBV5-1|NA
TGCGCCAGCAGCGCCGGACAGCTCGGATCCGCCGGGGAGCTGTTTTTT
CASSAGQLGSAGELFF
>NA|TRBJ2-3|TRBV7-2|NA
TGTGCCAGCAGCGTTGTGGGGGGAGCTAGCACAGATACGCAGTATTTT
CASSVVGGASTDTQYF
>few|TRBJ2-2|TRBV27|NA
TGTGCCAGCAGTTTGAGTGAGACCGGGGAGCTGTTTTTT
CASSLSETGELFF
>few|TRBJ1-3|TRBV13|NA
TGTGCCAGCAGCTTATCCGGGGGGTCTGGAAACACCATATATTTT
CASSLSGGSGNTIYF
>NA|TRBJ2-2|TRBV29-1|NA
TGCAGCGTTGGGCTCGGACAACGGCCCGGGGAGCTGTTTTTT
CSVGLGQRPGELFF
>NA|TRBJ2-7|TRBV27|NA
TGTGCCAGCAGTTTATATCGGACGCGAGACAGTAGCTCCTACGAGCAGTACTTC
CASSLYRTRDSSSYEQYF
>NA|TRBJ2-1|TRBV5-1|TRBD1
TGCGCCAGCAGCTGGAAGGGGGCGCCTCTTAGGAATGAGCAGTTCTTC
CASSWKGAPLRNEQFF
>few|TRBJ2-1|TRBV28|NA
TGTGCCAGCAGTTCTTTCTCCTACAATGAGCAGTTCTTC
CASSSFSYNEQFF
>NA|TRBJ1-1|TRBV7-8|NA
TGTGCCAGCAGCTTAGTTAGGGGCTCGAACACTGAAGCTTTCTTT
CASSLVRGSNTEAFF
>NA|TRBJ2-5|TRBV30|TRBD1
TGTGCCTGGAGTGTTGGGATCCGGGACAGGGGGCAGGAGACCCAGTACTTC
CAWSVGIRDRGQETQYF
>NA|TRBJ2-7|TRBV5-6|NA
TGTGCCAGCAGCCCGGGTTTGGGGCAACAGTACTTC
CASSPGLGQQYF
>NA|TRBJ1-4|TRBV5-1|NA
TGCGCCAGCAGCTTGGCCCGGGACAAGGACGAAAAACTGTTTTTT
CASSLARDKDEKLFF
>NA|TRBJ2-5|TRBV19|NA
TGTGCCACCCAGGGACAACAAGAGACCCAGTACTTC
CATQGQQETQYF
>NA|TRBJ2-2|TRBV9|TRBD1
TGTGCCAGCAGTACAGGGGGCTTGAGCACCGGGGAGCTGTTTTTT
CASSTGGLSTGELFF